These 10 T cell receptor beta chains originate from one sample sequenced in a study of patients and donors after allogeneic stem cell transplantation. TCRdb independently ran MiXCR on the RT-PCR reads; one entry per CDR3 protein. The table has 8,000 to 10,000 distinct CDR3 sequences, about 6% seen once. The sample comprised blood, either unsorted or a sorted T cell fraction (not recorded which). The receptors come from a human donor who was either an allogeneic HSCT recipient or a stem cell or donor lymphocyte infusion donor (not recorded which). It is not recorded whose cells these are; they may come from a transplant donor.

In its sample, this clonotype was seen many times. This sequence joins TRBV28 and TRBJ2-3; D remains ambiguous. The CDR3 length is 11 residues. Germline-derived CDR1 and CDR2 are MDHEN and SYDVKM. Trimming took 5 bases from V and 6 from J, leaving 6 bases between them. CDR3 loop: CASSGRDTQYF. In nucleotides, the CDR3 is TGTGCCAGCAGTGGACGGGATACGCAGTATTTT.

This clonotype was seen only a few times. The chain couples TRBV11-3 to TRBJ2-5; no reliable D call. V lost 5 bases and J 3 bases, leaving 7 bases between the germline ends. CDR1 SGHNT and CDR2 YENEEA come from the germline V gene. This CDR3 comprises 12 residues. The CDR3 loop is CASSRGEETQYF. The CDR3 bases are TGTGCCAGCAGCCGCGGAGAAGAGACCCAGTACTTC.

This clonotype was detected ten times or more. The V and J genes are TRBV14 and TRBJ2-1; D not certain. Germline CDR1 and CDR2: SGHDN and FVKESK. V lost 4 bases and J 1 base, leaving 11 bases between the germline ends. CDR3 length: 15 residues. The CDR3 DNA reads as TGTGCCAGCAGCCCTCTGAGAACGTCCTACAATGAGCAGTTCTTC. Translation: CASSPLRTSYNEQFF. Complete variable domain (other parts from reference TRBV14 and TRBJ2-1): EAGVTQFPSHSVIEKGQTVTLRCDPISGHDNLYWYRRVMGKEIKFLLHFVKESKQDESGMPNNRFLAERTGGTYSTLKVQPAELEDSGVYFCASSPLRTSYNEQFFGPGTRLTVL.

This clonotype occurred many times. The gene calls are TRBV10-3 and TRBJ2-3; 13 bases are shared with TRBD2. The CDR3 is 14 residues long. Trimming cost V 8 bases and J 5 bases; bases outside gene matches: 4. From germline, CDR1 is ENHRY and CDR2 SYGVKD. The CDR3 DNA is TGTGCCATCCGCGGACTAGCGGGAGAAGATACGCAGTATTTT. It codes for CAIRGLAGEDTQYF.

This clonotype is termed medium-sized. The CDR3 protein is CASSLGLAGQETQYF. CDR3 nucleotide sequence: TGTGCCAGTAGCCTCGGACTAGCGGGACAAGAGACCCAGTACTTC. The chain recombines TRBV19 with TRBJ2-5, with 12 bases that match TRBD2. The CDR3 is 15 residues long. Germline CDR1 reads LNHDA; CDR2 reads SQIVND (reference sequence). Trimming cost V 6 bases and J 2 bases; bases outside gene matches: 4. The variable domain in full, completed from reference TRBV19 and TRBJ2-5, reads DGGITQSPKYLFRKEGQNVTLSCEQNLNHDAMYWYRQDPGQGLRLIYYSQIVNDFQKGDIAEGYSVSREKKESFPLTVTSAQKNPTAFYLCASSLGLAGQETQYFGPGTRLLVL.

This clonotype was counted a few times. This chain's CDR3 is CAISVGSGANVLTF. CDR3 DNA sequence: TGTGCCATCAGTGTAGGGTCTGGGGCCAACGTCCTGACTTTC. The rearrangement joins TRBV10-3 to TRBJ2-6; D gene unclear. V was cut by 4 bases and J by 1 base, with 5 bases left in between. CDR3 size: 14 residues. Germline V gene data show CDR1 as ENHRY and CDR2 as SYGVKD.

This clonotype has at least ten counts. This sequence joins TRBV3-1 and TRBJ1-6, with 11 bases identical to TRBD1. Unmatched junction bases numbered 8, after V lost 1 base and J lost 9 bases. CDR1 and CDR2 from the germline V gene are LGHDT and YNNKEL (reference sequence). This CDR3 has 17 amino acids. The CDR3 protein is CASSQVSGTGGTSPLHF. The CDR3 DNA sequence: TGTGCCAGCAGCCAAGTCTCGGGGACAGGGGGAACTTCACCCCTCCACTTT.

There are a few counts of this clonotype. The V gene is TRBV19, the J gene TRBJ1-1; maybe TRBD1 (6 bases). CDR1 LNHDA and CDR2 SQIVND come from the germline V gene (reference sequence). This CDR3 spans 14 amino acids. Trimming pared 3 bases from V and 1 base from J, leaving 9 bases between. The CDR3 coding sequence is TGTGCCAGTAGTATGCGAGGGGGGAACACTGAAGCTTTCTTT. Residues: CASSMRGGNTEAFF. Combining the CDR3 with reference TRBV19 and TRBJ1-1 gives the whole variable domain DGGITQSPKYLFRKEGQNVTLSCEQNLNHDAMYWYRQDPGQGLRLIYYSQIVNDFQKGDIAEGYSVSREKKESFPLTVTSAQKNPTAFYLCASSMRGGNTEAFFGQGTRLTVV.

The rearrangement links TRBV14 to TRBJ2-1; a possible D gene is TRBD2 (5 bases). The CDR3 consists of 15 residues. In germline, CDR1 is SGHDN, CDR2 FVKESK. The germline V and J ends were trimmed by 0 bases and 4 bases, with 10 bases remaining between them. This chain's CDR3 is CASSQELDAYNEQFF. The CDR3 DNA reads TGTGCCAGCAGCCAAGAACTAGACGCATACAATGAGCAGTTCTTC.

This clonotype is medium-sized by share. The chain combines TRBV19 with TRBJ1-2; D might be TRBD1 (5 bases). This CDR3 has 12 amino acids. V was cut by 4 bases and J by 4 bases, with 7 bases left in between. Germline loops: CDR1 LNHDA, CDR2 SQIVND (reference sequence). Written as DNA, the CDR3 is TGTGCCAGTAGTAGACAGTCCTATGGCTACACCTTC. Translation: CASSRQSYGYTF.